The entry below describes one T cell receptor beta chain. This specimen belongs to a study of radiation and T cells in renal cell carcinoma. V was clipped by 5 bases and J by 8 bases; unmatched bases: 8. The length of the CDR3 is 12 residues. The V gene's germline CDR1 is GTSNPN and CDR2 SVGIG (reference sequence). Produced via immunoSEQ multiplex PCR; TCRdb's table is partial and in-frame only. This sample has some 150,000 clones; 65% to 90% occur once, and the top ten carry about a sixth. Specified time point: blood 4 weeks post-SBRT, at nephrectomy. The treatment is: 15 Gy SBRT to primary tumor, nephrectomy 4 weeks later. Clear cell pathology was present in this patient's renal cell carcinoma.

The chain has TRBV30 and TRBJ1-2; 7 bases align to TRBD1. The sequence derives from a woman aged 50 to 65 with renal cell carcinoma. The sample here was blood, taken from a patient whose treatment included radiotherapy and nephrectomy. The CDR3 DNA is TGTGCCTGGGGGACAGCTGGGGTCGGCTACACCTTC. It specifies CAWGTAGVGYTF.